This T cell receptor beta chain is from a study of technical replicates of blood from a few donors. Some clones are missing from TCRdb's copy, which holds only in-frame ones; the method was immunoSEQ multiplex PCR. The sample shows some 69,000 clones, about 90% of them seen only once. In regard to this clone: Mismatch with germline at one junction end may stem from a read error.

CDR1 is WNHNN, CDR2 SYGVQD, per germline (reference sequence). The CDR3 loop spans 14 amino acids. What was sequenced was PBMCs. This sequence originates from a human donor in good health. Some clones in this sample may be carry-over from other donors' samples. This chain uses TRBV10-1 with TRBJ1-3; weak D call: TRBD1 (6 bases). CDR3 bases: TGCGCCAGCAGCGATGCCCCTCTCTCCAGGGACACTATTTTT. Protein product: CASSDAPLSRDTIF.